Sequencing of this T cell receptor beta chain was carried out in a study of T cell repertoires in cytomegalovirus infection. Study overall: CMV epitopes used comprised recently identified HLA-C-restricted ones and well-studied HLA-B-restricted ones.

In TCRdb, the reads were re-called with MiXCR into one record per CDR3 protein. This table has approximately 990,000 distinct CDR3 sequences, roughly 30% appearing once. With respect to this clonotype: What it recognizes is unknown.

Germline-derived CDR1 and CDR2 are SGHVS and FQNEAQ. The length of the CDR3 is 14 residues. The ends lost 5 bases at V and 6 bases at J; junction bases unmatched: 8. The receptor was derived from a human donor in good health (CMV status not recorded). Some clones in this sample may be carry-over from other donors' samples. The chain links TRBV7-8 to TRBJ1-2; 8 bases line up with TRBD1. Source: cultured CD8+ T cells from PBMCs, taken from culture after CMV antigen stimulation. CDR3 region: CASSLRTGRDGYTF. The CDR3 DNA reads as TGTGCCAGCAGCCTACGGACAGGGAGGGATGGCTACACCTTC.